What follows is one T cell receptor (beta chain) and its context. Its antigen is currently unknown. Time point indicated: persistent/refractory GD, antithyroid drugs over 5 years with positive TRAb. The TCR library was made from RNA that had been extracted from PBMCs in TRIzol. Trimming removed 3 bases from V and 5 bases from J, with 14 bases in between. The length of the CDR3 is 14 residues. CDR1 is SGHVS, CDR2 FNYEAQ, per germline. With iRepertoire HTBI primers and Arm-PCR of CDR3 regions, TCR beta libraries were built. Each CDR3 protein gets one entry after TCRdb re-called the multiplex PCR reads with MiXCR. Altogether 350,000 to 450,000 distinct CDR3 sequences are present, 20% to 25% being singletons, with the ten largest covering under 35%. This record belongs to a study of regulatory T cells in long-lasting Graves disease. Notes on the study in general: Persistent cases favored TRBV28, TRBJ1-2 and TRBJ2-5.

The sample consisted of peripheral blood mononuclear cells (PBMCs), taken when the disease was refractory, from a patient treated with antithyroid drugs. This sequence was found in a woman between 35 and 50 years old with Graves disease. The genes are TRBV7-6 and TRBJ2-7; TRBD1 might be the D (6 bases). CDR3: CASSFSPGDNEQYF. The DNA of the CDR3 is TGTGCCAGCAGCTTTAGCCCAGGGGACAACGAGCAGTACTTC.